The rows below give T cell receptor beta chains drawn from one sample of a study of blood T cell repertoires in COVID-19. The repertoire was sequenced with immunoSEQ multiplex PCR; TCRdb's copy has only in-frame clones and lacks some. The table includes over 200,000 clones, approximately 84% detected once. Material: PBMCs or T cells enriched from blood (not recorded which). These receptor sequences come from a young man who had recovered from COVID-19. CDR3s include the opening cysteine and the closing phenylalanine or tryptophan. D genes are given only for firm matches.

TRBD1	14	TRBV18	TRBJ2-7	TGTGCCAGCTCACCACCGCAGGGACAGGGCGAGCAGTACTTC	CASSPPQGQGEQYF
TRBD2	13	TRBV19	TRBJ2-1	TGTGCCAGCGTAGCGGGAGCGTTTAATGAGCAGTTCTTC	CASVAGAFNEQFF
NA	14	TRBV3-1/TRBV3-2	TRBJ1-1	TGTGCCAGCAGCAGGGGAACAGGGTCCACTGAAGCTTTCTTT	CASSRGTGSTEAFF
NA	16	TRBV11-3	TRBJ1-2	TGTGCCAGCAGCTTAGGCCATGGGCCAGCTAACTATGGCTACACCTTC	CASSLGHGPANYGYTF
TRBD2	16	TRBV19	TRBJ2-2	TGTGCCAGTAGTATGGGGCTAGCGGGGTTCACCGGGGAGCTGTTTTTT	CASSMGLAGFTGELFF
TRBD1	17	TRBV5-3	TRBJ2-3	TGTGCCAGAAGCCACCGACAGGGGGCAGGAAACACAGATACGCAGTATTTT	CARSHRQGAGNTDTQYF
TRBD1	13	TRBV3-1/TRBV3-2	TRBJ2-7	TGTGCCAGCAGCCCCGGGACAGGGGACGAGCAGTACTTC	CASSPGTGDEQYF
TRBD1	15	TRBV12-5	TRBJ2-2	TGTGCTAGTGGTTTGGTAGGGGGCAACACCGGGGAGCTGTTTTTT	CASGLVGGNTGELFF
TRBD2	15	TRBV11-2	TRBJ2-2	TGTGCCAGCAGCTCAGCGGGAGCGAACACCGGGGAGCTGTTTTTT	CASSSAGANTGELFF
NA	13	TRBV11-2	TRBJ2-1	TGTGCCAGCAGAGACAGAATCCACAATGAGCAGTTCTTC	CASRDRIHNEQFF
NA	14	TRBV19	TRBJ1-2	TGTGCCAGTAGTAGGAACAGGGAGCCTTATGGCTACACCTTC	CASSRNREPYGYTF
NA	13	TRBV11-2	TRBJ2-5	TGTGCTGGGGGAGGGGGGAACCAAGAGACCCAGTACTTC	CAGGGGNQETQYF
TRBD1	17	TRBV5-8	TRBJ1-5	TGTGCCAGCAGCCCTGGACAGGGACCCTATAGCAATCAGCCCCAGCATTTT	CASSPGQGPYSNQPQHF
NA	11	TRBV20-1	TRBJ1-1	TGCAGCCCCAGGGGAAACACTGAAGCTTTCTTT	CSPRGNTEAFF
NA	15	TRBV9	TRBJ2-3	TGTGCCAGCAGCGTAGGCCTTAGATCCACAGATACGCAGTATTTT	CASSVGLRSTDTQYF
NA	13	TRBV28	TRBJ1-1	TGTGCCAGCAGTCCCCATTCAAACACTGAAGCTTTCTTT	CASSPHSNTEAFF